This record looks at one T cell receptor beta chain sequence and its context. This clone was detected a few times. Which antigen it targets is not known. No qualities accompany the bases; no much larger clone lies one base away. The entire isolated RNA was reverse transcribed using the High Capacity cDNA Reverse Transcription Kit, and thus expressed TCRB transcripts were sequenced. Naive, central memory and regulatory T cell samples underwent deep immunoSEQ sequencing, averaging around 3.9 million total reads per sample. Sorted cells were lysed in RLT buffer, and RNA was extracted using DNase-treated RNeasy Micro or Mini kits according to cell number. Each cell subset was processed on its own to prevent cross-contamination, while patient and healthy donor samples were processed together. TCRB sequences were amplified from cDNA with the immunoSEQ multiplex PCR, producing 87-bp fragments spanning the CDR3 region. The amplicons were sequenced using the Illumina HiSeq platform. The paper's processing steps were these. PCR bias was corrected computationally using synthetic template baselines, and reads within Hamming distance 2 were collapsed, with unmergeable singletons discarded. Reads were aligned against IMGT so that V, D and J genes, CDR3 length and insertions or deletions at six rearrangement sites could be assigned. Within each subset, clonotype counts were normalized to sorted cell number, after which true diversity and Gini coefficients were computed with the tcR R package. The overlap coefficient, calculated on TCRB nucleotide sequences, was used to quantify repertoire sharing. TCRdb took over this immuneACCESS table, retaining in-frame rearrangements with V and J assigned. Such tables are incomplete; in checked studies, under half of the missing clones stem from an unresolved V gene, and the remainder is unexplained. The DNA gave D and trimming, while V, J and clone size come from that table. This sample holds roughly 150,000 clones; around 8.4% were observed only once. The biggest ten clones account for approximately 0.56% of the sample.

The entry originates in a study of beta chain features in type 1 diabetes (dated by TCRdb to 2016 to 2019). Concerning the study at large: No differences in mean age, gender distribution, total cell number or subset yield were found between patients and healthy donors. Across all samples, almost 110 million sorted cells were examined, and cell number per subset correlated strongly with RNA yield. Whereas all 28 donors provided naive and central memory subsets, regulatory and stem cell-like memory subsets were isolated from just 8 patients and roughly eight healthy donors. In the study, TCRB repertoires of sorted circulating CD4+ T cell subsets from recently diagnosed type 1 diabetes patients were compared with those of matched healthy donors.

From each donor, a single peripheral blood sample of roughly 0.11 L on average was drawn into heparinised tubes. Naive, central memory, regulatory and stem cell-like memory CD4+ T cells were sorted on a BD FACSAria II using a panel including CD45RO, CCR7, CD25, CD127, CD95 and CD27. A purity above 98% was achieved for all sorted populations. PBMCs were isolated right away by Lymphoprep density gradient centrifugation and were stained directly, without culture. So that batch effects would be minimized, each experiment stained and sorted samples in pairs, pairing one healthy donor with one patient. Study-wide findings and limitations: At VDJ recombination sites, type 1 diabetes patients had fewer insertions and more deleted nucleotides, which implies abnormalities in thymic rearrangement. Only small numbers of individuals were included in the HLA sub-analyses, which left unresolved whether HLA type had any influence on TCRB rearrangement. PCR may preferentially amplify shorter templates, but because patient and control samples were amplified and corrected together, any resulting skew would affect both groups equally. A moderate but significant shortening of TCRB CDR3 length was observed in type 1 diabetes patients in all four CD4+ subsets. The naive, central memory and regulatory TCRB repertoires appeared to resemble one another more closely among patients than among healthy donors. Because cDNA was sequenced instead of genomic DNA, highly expressing activated cells could be over-represented, though the groups showed no difference in activation or CD3 levels.

The sequenced material came from central memory CD4+ T cells from blood. The clonotype was recovered from a woman between 18 and 29 years old with type 1 diabetes.

The DNA sequence is as follows: TGTGCCAGCACTCCCTGGGCCCACGAGCAGTACTTC. This codes for CASTPWAHEQYF. The sequence links TRBV7-9 to TRBJ2-7; no confident D gene assignment can be made. CDR3 length: 12 amino acids, cysteine to phenylalanine. Left in the record is the CDR3 DNA by itself, 36 bases read in frame from the first base. V is reduced by 7 bases and J by 5 bases, leaving a spacing of 12 bases between them. In the germline V gene (reference sequence), CDR1 corresponds to SEHNR and CDR2 to FQNEAQ.